This T cell receptor beta chain was captured in a study of graft-versus-host responses after intestinal transplantation. Turning to the study itself: The whole recipient group had anti-thymocyte globulin induction followed by tacrolimus and steroids for 2 to 3 years.

Sequenced by immunoSEQ multiplex PCR; TCRdb stores in-frame clones only, minus some. This table holds 20,000 or so clones, around 44% found once. This clone was seen only a few times. Trimming shortened V by 3 bases and J by 0 bases, and 14 bases separated the two germline ends. The length of the CDR3 is 16 residues. Per the germline V gene, CDR1 is KGHSH and CDR2 is LQKENI. J is TRBJ1-1 and V is TRBV18; D might be TRBD1 (6 bases). This receptor was identified in a human patient who received an intestinal transplant. Here the sequenced sample was alloreactive CD4+ T cells from a mixed lymphocyte reaction culture, taken before intestinal transplant. Subset described: CFSE-low proliferating T cells sorted from roughly 6-day pre-transplant mixed lymphocyte reaction (GvH or HvG direction). The CDR3, as DNA: TGTGCCAGCTCACCCTATAGGACAGAACTGAACACTGAAGCTTTCTTT. It translates to CASSPYRTELNTEAFF.